This entry lists 15 T cell receptor beta chains sequenced from one sample in a study of blood T cells in healthy people across ages. Next came a second PCR, run for about 7 to 12 cycles, which used a sample-barcoded 5' primer along with a J-beta primer mix. TCRdb analysed the 5' RACE reads with MiXCR anew, one entry per CDR3 protein. Of about 1.5 million distinct CDR3 sequences listed, roughly 43% are singletons. Sequencing was performed on blood. These receptors were taken from a woman under 30 in good health.

The chain has TRBV6-6 and TRBJ2-7, with 11 bases aligning to TRBD2. The assigned J gene may be wrong: the sequence end matches TRBJ2-5 better. The CDR3 has 15 residues. CDR1 and CDR2 (germline): MNHNY, SVGAGI (reference sequence). The CDR3 loop reads CASSYLAGGDETQYF. The CDR3, as DNA: TGTGCCAGCAGTTACCTAGCGGGAGGCGACGAGACCCAGTACTTC.

In the case of this clonotype: Its ends do not fully match the called genes, so a read error is possible. The CDR3 region is CSARVGGLRQVYCYTF. For the CDR3, the DNA is TGCAGTGCTAGAGTGGGAGGCCTGAGACAGGTCTATTGCTACACCTTC. The chain employs TRBV20-1 and TRBJ1-2; TRBD1 is a possible D gene (6 bases). CDR3 length: 16 residues. The germline V gene has CDR1 DFQATT and CDR2 SNEGSKA (reference sequence).

This clonotype showed up just a few times. The chain joins TRBV5-5 to TRBJ1-5, with D maybe TRBD1 (5 bases). This CDR3 comprises 16 residues. Per germline, CDR1 SGHKS and CDR2 YYEKEE (reference sequence). V lost 1 base, J lost 3 bases, and 14 bases lay in between. The CDR3 is CASSLWGGGSNQPQHF. CDR3 bases: TGTGCCAGCAGCTTGTGGGGGGGAGGGTCCAATCAGCCCCAGCATTTT.

This clonotype appeared a few times. The chain employs TRBV10-3 and TRBJ2-1, with 10 nucleotides matching TRBD2. The CDR3 contains 16 residues. Per germline, CDR1 ENHRY and CDR2 SYGVKD. V dropped 2 bases and J dropped 8; count of bases not matched to a gene: 9. CDR3 sequence: CAISETSGTLRYEQFF. CDR3 bases: TGTGCCATCAGTGAGACTAGCGGGACCCTTAGGTATGAGCAGTTCTTC.

V and J are TRBV7-2 and TRBJ2-1; D is ambiguous. The V end lost 5 bases, the J end lost 12 bases, and 17 bases lay between the germline ends. The CDR3 totals 13 residues. Looked up from germline, CDR1 is SGHTA and CDR2 is FQGNSA. CDR3 region: CASSHDPAVPQFF. The DNA for the CDR3 is TGTGCCAGCAGCCATGACCCGGCAGTACCGCAGTTCTTC.

This clonotype has only a few counts. V and J are TRBV20-1 and TRBJ2-3; 7 bases match TRBD2. Germline-derived CDR1 and CDR2 are DFQATT and SNEGSKA (reference sequence). CDR3 length: 12 amino acids. The J segment lost 5 bases and the V segment lost 7 bases, leaving 6 bases of the junction unmatched. CDR3 coding DNA: TGCAGTGGTAGGACTAGAGGAGATACGCAGTATTTT. As protein: CSGRTRGDTQYF.

This clonotype was seen a handful of times. V usage is TRBV27 and J usage is TRBJ2-5, with 10 bases fitting TRBD1. Germline lookup yields CDR1 MNHEY and CDR2 SMNVEV (reference sequence). V lost 6 bases and J lost 11; bases outside the gene matches: 6. This CDR3 comprises 12 residues. CDR3 loop: CASSWTGGQQYF. CDR3 nucleotides: TGTGCCAGCAGCTGGACAGGGGGACAGCAGTACTTC.

V gene TRBV9 combines with J gene TRBJ2-1, with 8 bases fitting TRBD1. Germline values: CDR1 SGDLS, CDR2 YYNGEE. The length of the CDR3 is 16 residues. Trimming cost V 3 bases and J 8 bases; bases outside gene matches: 13. The CDR3 loop is CASSDGTGVRADEQFF. Here the CDR3 DNA reads TGTGCCAGCAGCGACGGGACAGGCGTACGGGCCGATGAGCAGTTCTTC.

The chain combines TRBV10-3 with TRBJ1-1, with a possible D match to TRBD1 (5 bases). The CDR3 runs to 14 residues. CDR1 and CDR2 from the germline V gene are ENHRY and SYGVKD. Trimming took off 5 bases at V and 7 bases at J, with 17 bases between the two ends. The CDR3 DNA follows: TGTGCCATCAGTAAGAGTCAGGGCCCAAGTGAAGCTTTCTTT. This sequence encodes CAISKSQGPSEAFF.

V gene TRBV25-1 combines with J gene TRBJ2-3; no firm D call. Germline values: CDR1 MGHDK, CDR2 SYGVNS. Trimming left V 0 bases short and J 1 base short, with 5 bases between. The length of the CDR3 is 14 residues. The CDR3 DNA sequence: TGTGCCAGCAGTGAATATACACGCACAGATACGCAGTATTTT. Its translation: CASSEYTRTDTQYF.

This clonotype was seen at least ten times. The chain employs TRBV27 and TRBJ2-5, with a possible D match to TRBD1 (6 bases). CDR3 length: 14 amino acids. Germline V gene lookup returns CDR1 MNHEY and CDR2 SMNVEV (reference sequence). V lost 8 bases to trimming and J lost 2 bases, with 15 bases between them. The CDR3 loop is CASHRGGQQETQYF. The CDR3 nucleotides are TGTGCCAGCCATAGAGGGGGACAACAAGAGACCCAGTACTTC.

The chain links TRBV20-1 to TRBJ2-7; possibly TRBD1 for D (8 bases). The length of the CDR3 is 12 residues. Germline values: CDR1 DFQATT, CDR2 SNEGSKA (reference sequence). V was clipped by 4 bases and J by 4 bases, with 11 bases between them. In DNA form, the CDR3 reads TGCAGTGCTAAACAGGGGGGGTACGAGCAGTACTTC. It codes for CSAKQGGYEQYF.

This clonotype occurred a few times. This chain links TRBV6-6 with TRBJ2-3, with D possibly matching TRBD1 (6 bases). The CDR3 covers 15 residues. CDR1 and CDR2 (germline): MNHNY, SVGAGI (reference sequence). Trimming left V 3 bases short and J 0 bases short, with 10 bases between. The CDR3 DNA is TGTGCCAGCAGTTATTGGACAGCTAGCACAGATACGCAGTATTTT. Protein product: CASSYWTASTDTQYF.

The V gene is TRBV29-1, the J gene TRBJ1-2; the match to TRBD1 covers 10 bases. Germline V gene lookup returns CDR1 SQVTM and CDR2 ANQGSEA. The J segment lost 4 bases and the V segment lost 6 bases, leaving 8 bases of the junction unmatched. This CDR3 has 14 residues. CDR3: CSVGQGERSYGYTF. The CDR3 DNA reads as TGCAGCGTAGGACAGGGGGAAAGAAGCTATGGCTACACCTTC. The full variable domain, rest sourced from reference TRBV29-1 and TRBJ1-2, is SAVISQKPSRDICQRGTSLTIQCQVDSQVTMMFWYRQQPGQSLTLIATANQGSEATYESGFVIDKFPISRPNLTFSTLTVSNMSPEDSSIYLCSVGQGERSYGYTFGSGTRLTVV.

This clonotype was seen repeatedly, ten times or more. The chain recombines TRBV4-3 with TRBJ2-7; TRBD2 aligns across 13 bases. The germline CDR1 and CDR2 sequences are LGHNA and YSLEER. J gave up 4 bases and V 1 base, and 1 base lay outside the gene matches. The CDR3 length is 15 residues. Here the CDR3 DNA reads TGCGCCAGCAGCCAAGGGACTAGCGGGGGTTACGAGCAGTACTTC. Amino acid sequence: CASSQGTSGGYEQYF.